One sample yielded the 2 T cell receptor beta chains listed below, sequenced in a study of CD8 T cells in Susac syndrome. Reverse transcription of about 0.5 to 1 ug RNA used random hexamers. Each CDR3 protein gets one entry after TCRdb re-called the immunoSEQ multiplex PCR reads with MiXCR. The sample carries around 130,000 distinct CDR3 sequences, around 80% recorded once. The sequenced material came from CD8+ T cells from PBMCs. The receptors were gathered from a human donor with multiple sclerosis.

This clonotype appeared a few times. This rearrangement joins TRBV4-1 to TRBJ2-7; 10 nucleotides align to TRBD1. Losses at the gene ends were 1 base for V and 5 bases for J; bases not matched to a gene: 5. This CDR3 contains 15 residues. The V gene's germline CDR1 is MGHRA and CDR2 YSYEKL. The CDR3: CASSQAGTGAHEQYF. As DNA, the CDR3 is TGCGCCAGCAGCCAAGCCGGGACAGGGGCCCACGAGCAGTACTTC.

This chain joins TRBV28 and TRBJ1-1; D not resolved. V lost 5 bases to trimming and J lost 5 bases, with 15 bases between them. Germline CDR1 and CDR2: MDHEN and SYDVKM. This CDR3 comprises 14 residues. CDR3 in amino acids: CASSPLRRITEAFF. The CDR3 DNA reads TGTGCCAGCAGTCCTCTTAGACGCATAACTGAAGCTTTCTTT.